The 17 T cell receptor beta chains presented below share a single source sample, sequenced in a study of shared clonotypes between healthy human individuals. Libraries were prepared by immunoSEQ multiplex PCR; TCRdb keeps only in-frame clonotypes and omits some of them. The sample consists of over 400,000 clones, around 96% of them appearing once. Material: naive CD4+ T cells sorted from blood. Documented subset: CD45RA+ positively selected. The receptors originated from a young woman in good health.

V and J are TRBV11-2 and TRBJ2-2; the match to TRBD2 covers 12 bases. This CDR3 comprises 16 residues. V was clipped by 3 bases and J by 2 bases; unmatched bases: 1. Germline V gene data show CDR1 as SGHAT and CDR2 as FQNNGV. The CDR3 DNA is TGTGCCAGCAGCTTCGGACTAGCGGGAAACACCGGGGAGCTGTTTTTT. It yields the protein CASSFGLAGNTGELFF.

The chain carries TRBV7-6 and TRBJ1-5; TRBD1 matches 9 bases. This CDR3 spans 18 amino acids. Germline lookup yields CDR1 SGHVS and CDR2 FNYEAQ. With 5 bases clipped from V and 6 bases from J, the junction kept 17 bases outside the gene matches. CDR3: CASSPWPDPGTGSQPQHF. For the CDR3, the DNA is TGTGCCAGCAGCCCATGGCCCGACCCCGGGACAGGGAGTCAGCCCCAGCATTTT.

The rearrangement joins TRBV7-6 to TRBJ2-7, with 10 bases fitting TRBD2. V was clipped by 5 bases and J by 3 bases; unmatched bases: 7. This CDR3 has 15 amino acids. The V gene's germline CDR1 is SGHVS and CDR2 FNYEAQ. The CDR3 loop is CASSVRTSGNYEQYF. Here the CDR3 DNA reads TGTGCCAGCAGCGTCCGGACTAGCGGAAACTACGAGCAGTACTTC.

This clone was counted a single time. The V and J genes are TRBV7-8 and TRBJ2-7, with D possibly being TRBD2 (7 bases). Deletions cut 1 base from V and 0 bases from J, with 16 bases between. This CDR3 has 17 amino acids. Germline-derived CDR1 and CDR2 are SGHVS and FQNEAQ. The CDR3 bases are TGTGCCAGCAGCTTAGTTGGGGGGGCCCCAACCTCCTACGAGCAGTACTTC. Translating gives CASSLVGGAPTSYEQYF.

The CDR3 nucleotides read TGTGCCAGCACGGCTCAAGCTTTCTTT. Protein: CASTAQAFF. The chain is built from TRBV7-9 and TRBJ1-1, with unresolved D. Germline V lookup: CDR1 SEHNR, CDR2 FQNEAQ (reference sequence). The CDR3 is made up of 9 amino acids. The V end was cut by 7 bases, the J end by 9 bases, with 6 bases between.

The V and J genes are TRBV6-5 and TRBJ2-1, with D perhaps given as TRBD1 or TRBD2 (5 bases each). CDR1 is MNHEY, CDR2 SVGAGI, per germline. V dropped 8 bases and J dropped 12 bases, with 20 bases sitting between them. The CDR3 consists of 13 residues. CDR3 sequence reads: CASPWGRKSWQFF. The CDR3 region has the DNA TGTGCCAGCCCTTGGGGACGGAAAAGCTGGCAGTTCTTC.

The chain recombines TRBV6-5 with TRBJ2-7, with D possibly TRBD2 on 6 matching bases. Germline assignment: CDR1 MNHEY and CDR2 SVGAGI. The CDR3 covers 15 residues. The V end was cut by 5 bases, the J end by 0 bases, with 14 bases between. The CDR3 DNA reads as TGTGCCAGCAGTAGGGGACTCACCTTCTCCTACGAGCAGTACTTC. It is translated as CASSRGLTFSYEQYF.

V is TRBV28 and J is TRBJ1-2; no definite D call. Trimming shortened V by 3 bases and J by 4 bases, and 6 bases separated the two germline ends. The V gene's germline CDR1 is MDHEN and CDR2 SYDVKM. The CDR3 is made up of 12 amino acids. The CDR3 loop is CASSLWGYGYTF. In DNA form, the CDR3 reads TGTGCCAGCAGTTTGTGGGGCTATGGCTACACCTTC.

As DNA, the CDR3 is TGTGCCAGCTCACTCCGGGACAGGCAGGGGAGCGAGCAGTACTTC. It codes for CASSLRDRQGSEQYF. J is TRBJ2-7 and V is TRBV18; 8 nucleotides line up with TRBD1. The V segment lost 4 bases and the J segment 6 bases; nucleotides outside the gene matches: 11. The CDR3 covers 15 residues. CDR1 is KGHSH and CDR2 is LQKENI in the germline V gene.

The rearrangement links TRBV5-1 to TRBJ2-2; D not resolved. CDR1 is SGHRS, CDR2 YFSETQ, per germline. Trimming stripped 2 bases from V and 6 bases from J, with 14 bases between. The CDR3 extends over 15 amino acids. Written as DNA, the CDR3 is TGCGCCAGCAGCTTTGAAGGAGTTGGGCCCGGGGAGCTGTTTTTT. It translates to CASSFEGVGPGELFF.

This rearrangement joins TRBV6-5 to TRBJ2-1; 7 positions agree with TRBD1. Losses at the gene ends were 2 bases for V and 4 bases for J; bases not matched to a gene: 2. Germline V gene sequence: CDR1 MNHEY, CDR2 SVGAGI. The CDR3 extends over 14 amino acids. CDR3 coding DNA: TGTGCCAGCAGTTACCGGGACAGATACAATGAGCAGTTCTTC. The encoded protein is CASSYRDRYNEQFF.

The chain uses TRBV6-1 and TRBJ2-3; the D is unclear. The V gene lost 6 bases and the J gene lost 1 base, with 8 bases spanning the gap. CDR1 is MNHNS and CDR2 is SASEGT in the germline V gene. This CDR3 is 13 amino acids long. The CDR3 region is CASSSMGTDTQYF. The CDR3 nucleotides are TGTGCCAGCAGCTCGATGGGCACAGATACGCAGTATTTT.

The genes are TRBV5-1 and TRBJ2-3, with TRBD2 identical over 8 bases. The CDR3 extends over 15 amino acids. V was pared by 2 bases and J by 4 bases, with 6 bases of the junction left unmatched. Germline-derived CDR1 and CDR2 are SGHRS and YFSETQ. The CDR3 protein is CASSFSGEAADTQYF. In DNA form, the CDR3 reads TGCGCCAGCAGCTTTAGCGGGGAGGCAGCAGATACGCAGTATTTT.

The chain combines TRBV19 with TRBJ2-3; D tentatively reads TRBD1 or TRBD2 (5 bases each). The CDR3 contains 15 residues. The V end lost 7 bases, the J end lost 3 bases, and 17 bases lay between the germline ends. CDR1 and CDR2 from the germline V gene are LNHDA and SQIVND (reference sequence). The CDR3 region is CASTSEGESTDTQYF. The CDR3 region has the DNA TGTGCCAGTACAAGCGAAGGGGAGTCGACAGATACGCAGTATTTT.

The V gene is TRBV15, the J gene TRBJ2-2, with a weak D call TRBD2 (5 bases). Trimming removed 5 bases at V and 6 bases at J, with 10 bases between. Germline V gives CDR1 LNHNV, CDR2 YYDKDF (reference sequence). This CDR3 has 13 residues. The CDR3 DNA sequence: TGTGCCACCAGCGGGGAGTTGGCCGGGGAGCTGTTTTTT. It specifies CATSGELAGELFF.

Written as DNA, the CDR3 is TGCGCCAGCAGCATTGGACAGTCTGGCACTGAAGCTTTCTTT. This sequence encodes CASSIGQSGTEAFF. This sequence joins TRBV5-1 and TRBJ1-1, with TRBD1 as a possible D gene (6 bases). Germline CDR1 and CDR2: SGHRS and YFSETQ. The CDR3 consists of 14 residues. Trimming took off 4 bases at V and 4 bases at J, with 14 bases between the two ends.

The rearrangement joins TRBV4-1 to TRBJ2-1; 8 bases are a match to TRBD2. V was clipped by 0 bases and J by 13 bases; unmatched bases: 8. CDR3 size: 14 residues. In germline, CDR1 is MGHRA, CDR2 YSYEKL. The CDR3 DNA reads as TGCGCCAGCAGCCAAGATGACTTGGGGACTAGTCAGTTCTTC. Protein product: CASSQDDLGTSQFF.